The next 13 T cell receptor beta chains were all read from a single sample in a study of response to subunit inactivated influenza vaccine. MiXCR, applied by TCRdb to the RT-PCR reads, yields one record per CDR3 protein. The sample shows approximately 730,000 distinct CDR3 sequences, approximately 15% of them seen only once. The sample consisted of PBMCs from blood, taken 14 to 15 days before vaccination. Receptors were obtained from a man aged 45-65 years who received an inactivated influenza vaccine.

CDR3 protein: CASSWRGQGVEQYF. The CDR3 nucleotides read TGTGCCAGCAGCTGGAGGGGACAGGGAGTCGAGCAGTACTTC. The chain employs TRBV5-6 and TRBJ2-7; 9 bases agree with TRBD1. The ends lost 3 bases at V and 6 bases at J; junction bases unmatched: 7. The CDR3 is made up of 14 amino acids. Germline V gene sequence: CDR1 SGHDT, CDR2 YYEEEE.

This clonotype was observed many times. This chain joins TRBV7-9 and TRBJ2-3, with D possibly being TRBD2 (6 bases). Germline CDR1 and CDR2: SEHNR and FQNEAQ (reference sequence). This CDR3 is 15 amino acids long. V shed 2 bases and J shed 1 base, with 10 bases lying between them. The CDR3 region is CASSLTREGTDTQYF. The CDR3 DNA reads TGTGCCAGCAGCTTAACCAGGGAGGGCACAGATACGCAGTATTTT.

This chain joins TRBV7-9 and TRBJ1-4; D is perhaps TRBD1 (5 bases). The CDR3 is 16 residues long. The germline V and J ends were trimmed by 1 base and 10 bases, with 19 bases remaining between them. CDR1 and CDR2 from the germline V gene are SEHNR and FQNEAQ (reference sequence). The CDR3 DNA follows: TGTGCCAGCAGCTTAGGGGACGGTGGGTATGGAGGAAAACTGTTTTTT. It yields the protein CASSLGDGGYGGKLFF.

CDR3 in DNA: TGCGCCAGCAGCCCGAGGTACAGGGCTCTCTCCGGGGAGCTGTTTTTT. It translates to CASSPRYRALSGELFF. The chain employs TRBV5-1 and TRBJ2-2; tentative D call: TRBD1 (6 bases). The V gene's germline CDR1 is SGHRS and CDR2 YFSETQ. This CDR3 contains 16 residues. The germline V and J ends were trimmed by 4 bases and 6 bases, with 19 bases remaining between them. Based on the CDR3 plus reference TRBV5-1 and TRBJ2-2, the full variable domain is KAGVTQTPRYLIKTRGQQVTLSCSPISGHRSVSWYQQTPGQGLQFLFEYFSETQRNKGNFPGRFSGRQFSNSRSEMNVSTLELGDSALYLCASSPRYRALSGELFFGEGSRLTVL.

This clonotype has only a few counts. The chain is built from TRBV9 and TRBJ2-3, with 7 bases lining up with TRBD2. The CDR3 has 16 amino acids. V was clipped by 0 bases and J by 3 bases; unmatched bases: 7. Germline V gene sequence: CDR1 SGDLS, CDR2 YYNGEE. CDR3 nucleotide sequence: TGTGCCAGCAGCGTAGTGGGACTACCGGGGACAGATACGCAGTATTTT. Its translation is CASSVVGLPGTDTQYF.

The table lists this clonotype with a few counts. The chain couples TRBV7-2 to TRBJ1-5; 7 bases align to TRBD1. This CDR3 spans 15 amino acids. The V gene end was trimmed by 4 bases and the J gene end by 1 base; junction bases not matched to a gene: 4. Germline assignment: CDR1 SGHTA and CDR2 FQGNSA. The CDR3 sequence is CASSWTGASNQPQHF. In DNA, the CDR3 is TGTGCCAGCAGCTGGACAGGCGCAAGCAATCAGCCCCAGCATTTT.

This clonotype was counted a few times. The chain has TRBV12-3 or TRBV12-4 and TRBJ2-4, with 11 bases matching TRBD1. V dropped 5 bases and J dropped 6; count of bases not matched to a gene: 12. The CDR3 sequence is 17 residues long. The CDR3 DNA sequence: TGTGCCAGCAGTCCACCCGGACAGGGGGCATTTAGAAACATTCAGTACTTC. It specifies CASSPPGQGAFRNIQYF.

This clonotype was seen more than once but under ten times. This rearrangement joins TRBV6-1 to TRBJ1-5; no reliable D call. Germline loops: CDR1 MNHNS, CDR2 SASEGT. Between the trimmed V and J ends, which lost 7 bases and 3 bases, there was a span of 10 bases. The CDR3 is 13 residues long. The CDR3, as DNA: TGTGCCAGCATAGGCAGTCCCAATCAGCCCCAGCATTTT. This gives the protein CASIGSPNQPQHF.

CDR3 amino acids: CSAREGSGIEFF. The DNA of the CDR3 is TGCAGTGCTAGAGAAGGTAGCGGGATTGAGTTCTTC. The V gene is TRBV20-1, the J gene TRBJ2-1; TRBD2 agrees at 8 bases. The germline CDR1 and CDR2 sequences are DFQATT and SNEGSKA (reference sequence). This CDR3 region has 12 residues. The trim removed 0 bases at V and 14 bases at J, leaving 6 bases unmatched.

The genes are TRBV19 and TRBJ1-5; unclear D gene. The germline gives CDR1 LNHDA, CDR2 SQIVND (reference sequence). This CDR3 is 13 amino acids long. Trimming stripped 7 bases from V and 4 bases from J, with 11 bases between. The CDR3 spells CASTGSRNQPQHF. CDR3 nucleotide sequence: TGTGCCAGTACCGGCAGCCGGAATCAGCCCCAGCATTTT.

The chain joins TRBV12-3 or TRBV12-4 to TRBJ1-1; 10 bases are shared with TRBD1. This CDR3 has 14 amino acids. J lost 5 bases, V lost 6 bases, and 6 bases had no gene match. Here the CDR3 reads CASRSGTGETEAFF. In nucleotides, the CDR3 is TGTGCCAGCAGATCAGGGACAGGGGAAACTGAAGCTTTCTTT.

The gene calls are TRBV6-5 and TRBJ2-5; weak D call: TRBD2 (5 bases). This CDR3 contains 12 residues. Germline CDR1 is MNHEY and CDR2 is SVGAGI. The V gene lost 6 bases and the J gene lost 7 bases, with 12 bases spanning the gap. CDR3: CASRRGKGTQYF. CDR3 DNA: TGTGCCAGCAGGAGAGGGAAAGGGACCCAGTACTTC.

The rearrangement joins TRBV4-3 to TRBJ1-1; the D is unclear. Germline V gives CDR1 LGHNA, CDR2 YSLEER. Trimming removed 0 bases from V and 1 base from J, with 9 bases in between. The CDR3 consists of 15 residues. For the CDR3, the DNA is TGCGCCAGCAGCCAAGACCGCAGACAGAACACTGAAGCTTTCTTT. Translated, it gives CASSQDRRQNTEAFF.